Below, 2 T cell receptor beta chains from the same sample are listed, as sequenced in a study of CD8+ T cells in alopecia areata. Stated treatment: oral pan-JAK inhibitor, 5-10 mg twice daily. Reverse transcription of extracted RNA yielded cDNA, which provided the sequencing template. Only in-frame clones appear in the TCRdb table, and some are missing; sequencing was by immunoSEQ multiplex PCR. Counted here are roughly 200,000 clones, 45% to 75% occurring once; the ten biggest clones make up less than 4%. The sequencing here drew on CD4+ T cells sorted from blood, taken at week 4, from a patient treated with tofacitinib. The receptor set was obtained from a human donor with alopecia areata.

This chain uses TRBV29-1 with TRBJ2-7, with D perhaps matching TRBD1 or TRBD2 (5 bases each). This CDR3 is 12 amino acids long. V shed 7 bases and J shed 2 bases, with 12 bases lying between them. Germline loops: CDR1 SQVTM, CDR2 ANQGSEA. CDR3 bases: TGCAGCGGGGGGTCGCCTCCCTACGAGCAGTACTTC. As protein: CSGGSPPYEQYF.

The CDR3 DNA is TGCGCCAGCCGACTCCAGGGAACCGAAGGGAATGAGCAGTTCTTC. Translated: CASRLQGTEGNEQFF. The V gene is TRBV5-1, the J gene TRBJ2-1; tentative D call: TRBD1 (5 bases). Germline-derived CDR1 and CDR2 are SGHRS and YFSETQ. This CDR3 has 15 residues. The V and J ends lost 7 bases and 7 bases respectively, with 21 bases between them.